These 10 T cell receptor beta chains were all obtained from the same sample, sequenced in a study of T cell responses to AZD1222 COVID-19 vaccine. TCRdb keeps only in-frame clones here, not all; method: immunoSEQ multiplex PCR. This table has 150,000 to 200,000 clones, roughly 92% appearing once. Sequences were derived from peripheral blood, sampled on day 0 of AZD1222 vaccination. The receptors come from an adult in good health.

CDR3 DNA sequence: TGTGCCAGCCGGGACAGGGAGAACACTGAAGCTTTCTTT. It specifies CASRDRENTEAFF. This rearrangement joins TRBV25-1 to TRBJ1-1; 9 bases are shared with TRBD1. This CDR3 has 13 residues. In germline, CDR1 is MGHDK, CDR2 SYGVNS. Unmatched junction bases numbered 2, after V lost 8 bases and J lost 1 base.

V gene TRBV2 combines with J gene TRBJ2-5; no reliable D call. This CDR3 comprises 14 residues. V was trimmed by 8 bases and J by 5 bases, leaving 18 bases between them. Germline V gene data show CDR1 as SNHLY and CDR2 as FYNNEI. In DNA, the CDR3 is TGTGCCAGCCTCTGGAGCGCATCCGGTGAGACCCAGTACTTC. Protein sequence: CASLWSASGETQYF.

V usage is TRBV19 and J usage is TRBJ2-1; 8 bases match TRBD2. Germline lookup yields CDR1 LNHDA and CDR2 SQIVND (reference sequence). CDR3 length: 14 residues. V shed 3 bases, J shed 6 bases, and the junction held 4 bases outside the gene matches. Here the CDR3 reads CASSISAGVNEQFF. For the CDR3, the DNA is TGTGCCAGTAGTATTTCAGCGGGAGTCAATGAGCAGTTCTTC.

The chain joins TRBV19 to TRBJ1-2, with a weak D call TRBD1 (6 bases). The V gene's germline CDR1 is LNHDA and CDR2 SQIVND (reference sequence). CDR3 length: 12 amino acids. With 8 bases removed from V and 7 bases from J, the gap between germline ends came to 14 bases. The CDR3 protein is CASLQEGGGYTF. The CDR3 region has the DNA TGTGCCAGTCTACAGGAAGGGGGTGGCTACACCTTC.

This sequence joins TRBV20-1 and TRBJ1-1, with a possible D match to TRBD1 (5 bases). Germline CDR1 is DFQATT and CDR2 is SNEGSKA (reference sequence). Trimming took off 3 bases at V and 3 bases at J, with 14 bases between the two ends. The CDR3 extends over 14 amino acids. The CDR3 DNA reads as TGCAGTGCTAGTGGGGGACTCGGGTACACTGAAGCTTTCTTT. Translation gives CSASGGLGYTEAFF.

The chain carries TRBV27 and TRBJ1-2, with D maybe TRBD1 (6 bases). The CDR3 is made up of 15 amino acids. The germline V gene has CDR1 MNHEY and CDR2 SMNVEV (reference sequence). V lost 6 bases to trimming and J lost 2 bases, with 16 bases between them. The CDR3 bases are TGTGCCAGCAGACCATTGCAGGGGAACAACTATGGCTACACCTTC. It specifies CASRPLQGNNYGYTF.

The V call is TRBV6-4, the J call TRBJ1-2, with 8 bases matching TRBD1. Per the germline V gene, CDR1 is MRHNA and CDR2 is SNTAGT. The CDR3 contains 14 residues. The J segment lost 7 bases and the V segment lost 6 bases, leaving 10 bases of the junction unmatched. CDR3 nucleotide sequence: TGTGCCAGCAGAAAGCAGGGGGCTAGGGGTGGCTACACCTTC. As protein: CASRKQGARGGYTF.

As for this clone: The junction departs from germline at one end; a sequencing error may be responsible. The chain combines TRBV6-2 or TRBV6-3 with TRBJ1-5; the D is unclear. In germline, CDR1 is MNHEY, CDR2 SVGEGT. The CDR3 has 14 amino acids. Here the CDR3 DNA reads TGTGCCAGCAGTTACTCCGCTGCATCCCAGCTCCAGCATTTT. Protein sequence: CASSYSAASQLQHF.

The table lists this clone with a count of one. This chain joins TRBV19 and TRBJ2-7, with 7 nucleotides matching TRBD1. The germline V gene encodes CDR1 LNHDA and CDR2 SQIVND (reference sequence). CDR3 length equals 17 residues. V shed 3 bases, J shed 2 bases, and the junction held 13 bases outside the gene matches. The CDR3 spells CASSMGLDGRGTYEQYF. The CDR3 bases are TGTGCCAGTAGTATGGGGCTAGACGGCAGGGGGACCTACGAGCAGTACTTC. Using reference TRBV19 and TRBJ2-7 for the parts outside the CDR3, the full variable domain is DGGITQSPKYLFRKEGQNVTLSCEQNLNHDAMYWYRQDPGQGLRLIYYSQIVNDFQKGDIAEGYSVSREKKESFPLTVTSAQKNPTAFYLCASSMGLDGRGTYEQYFGPGTRLTVT.

CDR3 amino acids: CASSQGFEETQYF. The CDR3 bases are TGTGCCAGCTCCCAGGGGTTCGAGGAGACCCAGTACTTC. The chain combines TRBV14 with TRBJ2-5; maybe TRBD1 (6 bases). The germline CDR1 and CDR2 sequences are SGHDN and FVKESK. Trimming took off 8 bases at V and 5 bases at J, with 15 bases between the two ends. The CDR3 consists of 13 residues.